This TCR beta chain was observed in a study of beta chain features in type 1 diabetes. A few counts support this clone. Its cognate antigen is unknown. Overall study findings and caveats: Equally in patients and controls, shorter templates might have been favored by PCR. Whether TCRB rearrangement is influenced by HLA type went unresolved here.

The whole isolated RNA underwent reverse transcription, so sequencing captured expressed TCRB transcripts. Produced via immunoSEQ multiplex PCR; TCRdb's table is partial and in-frame only. The sample has hundreds of thousands of clones; roughly 15% are singletons. The clonotype was recovered from a woman aged 18-29 years in good health. The sequencing sample was made of naive CD4+ T cells from blood.

The CDR3 nucleotides read TGTGCCAGCAGCCTCAGCGGGAGGGGGACCGGGGAGCTGTTTTTT. Protein sequence: CASSLSGRGTGELFF. The chain links TRBV4-2 to TRBJ2-2, with 10 bases matching TRBD2. V was pared by 4 bases and J by 5 bases, with 4 bases of the junction left unmatched. The CDR3 has 15 amino acids. Per germline, CDR1 LGHNA and CDR2 YNFKEQ.